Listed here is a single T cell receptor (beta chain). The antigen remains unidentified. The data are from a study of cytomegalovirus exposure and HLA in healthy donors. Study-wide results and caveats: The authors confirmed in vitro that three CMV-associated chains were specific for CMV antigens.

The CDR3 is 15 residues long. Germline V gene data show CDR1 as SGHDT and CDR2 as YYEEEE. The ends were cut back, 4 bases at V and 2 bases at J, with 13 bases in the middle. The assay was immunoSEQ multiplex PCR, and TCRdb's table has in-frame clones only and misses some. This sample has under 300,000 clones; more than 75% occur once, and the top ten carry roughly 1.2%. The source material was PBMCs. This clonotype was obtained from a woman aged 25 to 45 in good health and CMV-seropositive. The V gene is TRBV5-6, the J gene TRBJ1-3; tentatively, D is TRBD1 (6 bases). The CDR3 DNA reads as TGTGCCAGCAGCCCACGTACAGGGACTGGAAACACCATATATTTT. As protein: CASSPRTGTGNTIYF.